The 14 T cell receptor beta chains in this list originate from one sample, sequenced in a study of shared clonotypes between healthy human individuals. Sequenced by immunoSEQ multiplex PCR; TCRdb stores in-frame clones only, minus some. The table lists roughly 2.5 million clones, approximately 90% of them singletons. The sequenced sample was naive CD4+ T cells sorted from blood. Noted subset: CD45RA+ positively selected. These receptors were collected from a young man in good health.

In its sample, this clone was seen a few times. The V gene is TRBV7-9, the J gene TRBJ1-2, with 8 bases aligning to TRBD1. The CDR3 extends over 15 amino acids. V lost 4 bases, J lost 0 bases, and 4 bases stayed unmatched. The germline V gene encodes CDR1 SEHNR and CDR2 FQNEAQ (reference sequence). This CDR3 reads CASSSTGGPNYGYTF. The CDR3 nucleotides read TGTGCCAGCAGCTCCACAGGGGGGCCTAACTATGGCTACACCTTC.

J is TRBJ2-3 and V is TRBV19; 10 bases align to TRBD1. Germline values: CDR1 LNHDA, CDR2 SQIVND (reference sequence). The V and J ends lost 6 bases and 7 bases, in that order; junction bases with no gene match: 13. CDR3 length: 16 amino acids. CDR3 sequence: CASSVTGGGKLNTQYF. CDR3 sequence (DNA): TGTGCCAGTAGCGTGACAGGGGGCGGAAAGTTAAATACGCAGTATTTT.

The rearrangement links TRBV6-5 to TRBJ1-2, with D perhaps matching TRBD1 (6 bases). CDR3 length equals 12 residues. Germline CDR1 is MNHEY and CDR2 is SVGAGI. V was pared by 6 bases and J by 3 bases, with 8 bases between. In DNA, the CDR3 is TGTGCCAGCAGGGACAGTTACTATGGCTACACCTTC. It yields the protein CASRDSYYGYTF.

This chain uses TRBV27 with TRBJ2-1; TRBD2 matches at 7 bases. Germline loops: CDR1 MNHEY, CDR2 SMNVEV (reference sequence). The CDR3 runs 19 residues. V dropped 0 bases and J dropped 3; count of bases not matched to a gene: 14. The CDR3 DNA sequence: TGTGCCAGCAGTTTATCCCCAATGCTACTAGCGAGGGACTACAATGAGCAGTTCTTC. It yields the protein CASSLSPMLLARDYNEQFF.

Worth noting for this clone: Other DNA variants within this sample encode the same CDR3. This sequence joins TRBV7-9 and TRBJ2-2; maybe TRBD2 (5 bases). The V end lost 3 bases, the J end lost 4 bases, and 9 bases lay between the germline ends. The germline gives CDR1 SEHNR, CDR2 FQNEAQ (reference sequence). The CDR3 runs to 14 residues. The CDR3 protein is CASSLAGGTGELFF. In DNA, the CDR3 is TGTGCCAGCAGCTTGGCAGGAGGCACCGGGGAGCTGTTTTTT.

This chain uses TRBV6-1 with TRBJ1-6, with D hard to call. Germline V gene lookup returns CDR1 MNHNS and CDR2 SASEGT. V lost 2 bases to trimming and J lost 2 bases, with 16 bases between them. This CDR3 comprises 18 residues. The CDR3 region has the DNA TGTGCCAGCAGTGAAAGGTCATTTGGCGGGACCTATAATTCACCCCTCCACTTT. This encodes CASSERSFGGTYNSPLHF.

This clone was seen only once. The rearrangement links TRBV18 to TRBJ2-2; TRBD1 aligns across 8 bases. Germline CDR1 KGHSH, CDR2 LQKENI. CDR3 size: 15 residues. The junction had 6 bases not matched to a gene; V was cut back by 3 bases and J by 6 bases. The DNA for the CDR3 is TGTGCCAGCTCACCTTCCCAGGGGGCGGCCGGGGAGCTGTTTTTT. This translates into CASSPSQGAAGELFF.

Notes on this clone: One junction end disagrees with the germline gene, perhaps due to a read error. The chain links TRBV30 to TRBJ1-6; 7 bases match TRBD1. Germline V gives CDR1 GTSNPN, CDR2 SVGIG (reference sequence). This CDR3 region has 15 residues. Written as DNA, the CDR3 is TGTGCCTGGGACAGGGCGAGCTCCTATAATCCACCCCTCCACTTT. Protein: CAWDRASSYNPPLHF.

For the CDR3, the DNA is TGTGCCAGCAGTGGTCGACAGGGGGGCTCTGATGGCTACACCTTC. This encodes CASSGRQGGSDGYTF. V usage is TRBV6-1 and J usage is TRBJ1-2; TRBD1 matches 9 bases. The CDR3 loop spans 15 amino acids. CDR1 MNHNS and CDR2 SASEGT come from the germline V gene. The V gene end was trimmed by 4 bases and the J gene end by 6 bases; junction bases not matched to a gene: 9.

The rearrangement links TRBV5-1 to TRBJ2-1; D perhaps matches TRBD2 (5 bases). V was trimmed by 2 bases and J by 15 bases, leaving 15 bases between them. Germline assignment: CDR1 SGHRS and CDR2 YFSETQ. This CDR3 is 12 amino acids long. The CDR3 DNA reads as TGCGCCAGCAGCTTTGCGGACTCTCAGGCGTTCTTC. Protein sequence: CASSFADSQAFF.

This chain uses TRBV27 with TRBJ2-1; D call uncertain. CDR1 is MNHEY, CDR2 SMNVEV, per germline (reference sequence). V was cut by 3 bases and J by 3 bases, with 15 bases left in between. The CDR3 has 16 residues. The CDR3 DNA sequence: TGTGCCAGCAGTTTCTCGATCCCGAAAGACTACAATGAGCAGTTCTTC. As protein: CASSFSIPKDYNEQFF.

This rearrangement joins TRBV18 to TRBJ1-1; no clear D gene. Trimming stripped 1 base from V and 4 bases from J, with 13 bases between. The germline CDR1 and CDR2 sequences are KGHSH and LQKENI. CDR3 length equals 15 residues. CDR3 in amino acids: CASSPQVSGTTEAFF. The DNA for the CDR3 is TGTGCCAGCTCACCACAGGTGTCGGGAACCACTGAAGCTTTCTTT.

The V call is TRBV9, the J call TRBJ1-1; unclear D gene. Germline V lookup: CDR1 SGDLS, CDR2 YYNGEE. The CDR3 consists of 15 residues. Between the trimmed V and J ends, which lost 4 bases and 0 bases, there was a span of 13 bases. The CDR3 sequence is CASSTTSVLNTEAFF. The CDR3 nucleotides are TGTGCCAGCAGCACCACGTCGGTTCTGAACACTGAAGCTTTCTTT.

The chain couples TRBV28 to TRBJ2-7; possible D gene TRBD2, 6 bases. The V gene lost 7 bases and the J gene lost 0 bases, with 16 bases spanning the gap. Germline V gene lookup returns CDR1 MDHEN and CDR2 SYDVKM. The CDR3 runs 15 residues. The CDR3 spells CASTRGTISSYEQYF. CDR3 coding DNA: TGTGCCAGCACCCGGGGGACGATTTCCTCCTACGAGCAGTACTTC.